One sample yielded the 25 T cell receptor beta chains listed below, sequenced in a study of graft-versus-host responses after intestinal transplantation. The table came from immunoSEQ multiplex PCR; TCRdb's copy has only in-frame clones and leaves some out. The sample gives roughly 120,000 clones, approximately 95% of which show up once; roughly 3% is in the top ten. These receptors' antigens are unknown. The starting material was unstimulated CD8+ T cells sorted from spleen or lymph node cells, obtained before intestinal transplant. These receptor sequences come from a human donor who received an intestinal transplant.

The chain has TRBV30 and TRBJ2-1, with 11 bases that match TRBD1. The V segment lost 4 bases and the J segment 7 bases; nucleotides outside the gene matches: 6. In germline, CDR1 is GTSNPN, CDR2 SVGIG (reference sequence). The CDR3 is 14 amino acids. CDR3 DNA sequence: TGTGCCTGGACCCTAGGGACAGGGGGGAATGAGCAGTTCTTC. Its protein is CAWTLGTGGNEQFF.

The chain uses TRBV28 and TRBJ2-5; TRBD2 agrees at 9 bases. The closer fit of TRBJ2-7 to the DNA end suggests the J call may be wrong. There are 14 residues in the CDR3. CDR1 and CDR2 (germline): MDHEN, SYDVKM. CDR3: CASSFEREVYEQYF. The CDR3 DNA reads TGTGCCAGCAGTTTCGAGCGGGAGGTCTACGAGCAGTACTTC.

The chain employs TRBV30 and TRBJ2-2; 8 bases agree with TRBD2. In germline, CDR1 is GTSNPN, CDR2 SVGIG (reference sequence). The CDR3 spans 13 residues. Losses at the gene ends were 5 bases for V and 4 bases for J; bases not matched to a gene: 3. The CDR3 bases are TGTGCCTGGGTAGCGGGAAGCACCGGGGAGCTGTTTTTT. Residues: CAWVAGSTGELFF.

This chain joins TRBV5-4 and TRBJ2-7, with D unclear. Germline values: CDR1 SGHNT, CDR2 YYREEE (reference sequence). The CDR3 runs 15 residues. V shed 4 bases and J shed 5 bases, with 19 bases lying between them. The CDR3 coding sequence is TGTGCCAGCAGCGAAGGTCACAGAAAGTACGACGAGCAGTACTTC. Translated: CASSEGHRKYDEQYF.

On this clone itself: The same CDR3 arises from other DNA sequences in this sample as well. V is TRBV5-6 and J is TRBJ2-2; a weak D match, TRBD2 (7 bases). The CDR3 totals 16 residues. V dropped 0 bases and J dropped 4 bases, with 13 bases sitting between them. Germline loops: CDR1 SGHDT, CDR2 YYEEEE. CDR3 protein: CASSLGGGGPTGELFF. In DNA form, the CDR3 reads TGTGCCAGCAGCTTGGGAGGGGGGGGCCCCACCGGGGAGCTGTTTTTT.

The gene calls are TRBV4-2 and TRBJ2-1; 9 positions match TRBD2. CDR1 and CDR2 (germline): LGHNA, YNFKEQ. Trimming at V came to 3 bases and at J to 3 bases, leaving 6 bases not matched to a gene. The length of the CDR3 is 16 residues. The CDR3 is CASSQAAGGFYNEQFF. Here the CDR3 DNA reads TGTGCCAGCAGCCAGGCGGCGGGGGGGTTCTACAATGAGCAGTTCTTC.

The chain uses TRBV5-6 and TRBJ2-3, with 10 bases aligning to TRBD1. Looked up from germline, CDR1 is SGHDT and CDR2 is YYEEEE. Trimming removed 3 bases from V and 2 bases from J; junction bases left unmatched: 3. The CDR3 extends over 15 amino acids. CDR3 coding DNA: TGTGCCAGCAGCTCCGGGACAGGGGACACAGATACGCAGTATTTT. Its protein product is CASSSGTGDTDTQYF.

The chain links TRBV6-5 to TRBJ2-1; the match to TRBD1 covers 7 bases. Germline trimming cut 0 bases from V and 7 bases from J; bases unmatched to any gene: 3. The germline V gene encodes CDR1 MNHEY and CDR2 SVGAGI. The CDR3 has 14 amino acids. The CDR3 reads CASSYSQGVNEQFF. The CDR3 coding sequence is TGTGCCAGCAGTTACTCCCAGGGGGTTAATGAGCAGTTCTTC.

Remarks on this clone: An end of the junction does not agree with germline; a read error may underlie this. The chain uses TRBV28 and TRBJ1-2; 11 nucleotides match TRBD1. The germline CDR1 and CDR2 sequences are MDHEN and SYDVKM. The CDR3 spans 16 residues. CDR3 in amino acids: CASSPGGTGGHYGHTF. DNA for the CDR3: TGTGCCAGCAGTCCGGGAGGGACAGGGGGTCACTATGGCCACACCTTC.

The rearrangement links TRBV7-9 to TRBJ2-1; D could derive from TRBD1 or TRBD2 (7 bases each). CDR3 length equals 15 residues. The germline gives CDR1 SEHNR, CDR2 FQNEAQ (reference sequence). V was cut by 3 bases and J by 15 bases, with 24 bases left in between. The CDR3 is CASSFAGDSRLAMFF. CDR3 coding DNA: TGTGCCAGCAGCTTCGCAGGGGACAGTCGACTAGCTATGTTCTTC.

Only one count was recorded for this clone. The J gene is TRBJ2-3, the V gene TRBV28; tentatively, D is TRBD2 (5 bases). The CDR3 is 16 amino acids. The germline V and J ends were trimmed by 7 bases and 1 base, with 18 bases remaining between them. Germline V gene data show CDR1 as MDHEN and CDR2 as SYDVKM. As DNA, the CDR3 is TGTGCCAGCACTCCCACGGGTGGGAGCCGCACAGATACGCAGTATTTT. Its translation: CASTPTGGSRTDTQYF.

This sequence joins TRBV28 and TRBJ1-5; 9 nucleotides align to TRBD1. The CDR3 is 15 residues long. Germline CDR1 reads MDHEN; CDR2 reads SYDVKM. V gave up 7 bases and J gave up 2 bases; unmatched junction bases: 6. CDR3 loop: CASTLQGARNQPQHF. The CDR3 region has the DNA TGTGCCAGCACCCTACAGGGGGCCCGCAATCAGCCCCAGCATTTT.

The CDR3 sequence is CASSLTGQTNSNQPQHF. The CDR3 DNA follows: TGTGCCAGTAGTTTAACAGGACAGACAAATAGCAATCAGCCCCAGCATTTT. The V and J genes are TRBV19 and TRBJ1-5, with a tentative D call TRBD1 (6 bases). Deletions cut 5 bases from V and 0 bases from J, with 17 bases between. Germline V gives CDR1 LNHDA, CDR2 SQIVND (reference sequence). The CDR3 covers 17 residues.

The chain combines TRBV5-4 with TRBJ2-7, with 9 bases that match TRBD2. V dropped 0 bases and J dropped 4; count of bases not matched to a gene: 5. This CDR3 has 15 amino acids. Germline V CDR1 and CDR2: SGHNT, YYREEE (reference sequence). The CDR3 coding sequence is TGTGCCAGCAGCTTGGCTGCGGGAGGGGAGTACGAGCAGTACTTC. Its translation is CASSLAAGGEYEQYF.

The chain links TRBV5-6 to TRBJ1-1; D is possibly TRBD1 (6 bases). Trimming cost V 4 bases and J 5 bases, with 12 bases left between them. Looked up from germline, CDR1 is SGHDT and CDR2 is YYEEEE. The CDR3 runs to 13 residues. The CDR3 spells CASSPGHRTEAFF. The DNA for the CDR3 is TGTGCCAGCAGCCCGGGACATCGGACTGAAGCTTTCTTT.

CDR3 nucleotides: TGTGCCAGCAGCCAAGGAGGGGGGAACTACGAGCAGTACTTC. This gives the protein CASSQGGGNYEQYF. J is TRBJ2-7 and V is TRBV4-2; D tentatively fits TRBD1 or TRBD2 (6 bases each). Germline V lookup: CDR1 LGHNA, CDR2 YNFKEQ. V gave up 1 base and J gave up 3 bases, with 10 bases separating them. The CDR3 length is 14 residues.

The V call is TRBV15, the J call TRBJ1-5; 8 positions agree with TRBD1. The ends lost 2 bases at V and 7 bases at J; junction bases unmatched: 7. This CDR3 has 15 amino acids. Germline V gives CDR1 LNHNV, CDR2 YYDKDF (reference sequence). In nucleotides, the CDR3 is TGTGCCACCAGCAGATCTCAGGGGGCCGGGCAGCCCCAGCATTTT. Residues: CATSRSQGAGQPQHF. Full variable domain (missing parts from reference TRBV15 and TRBJ1-5): DAMVIQNPRYQVTQFGKPVTLSCSQTLNHNVMYWYQQKSSQAPKLLFHYYDKDFNNEADTPDNFQSRRPNTSFCFLDIRSPGLGDTAMYLCATSRSQGAGQPQHFGDGTRLSIL.

The V and J genes are TRBV10-3 and TRBJ2-7; D is unclear. Germline lookup yields CDR1 ENHRY and CDR2 SYGVKD. V gave up 6 bases and J gave up 3 bases, with 15 bases separating them. The CDR3 is 14 amino acids. Here the CDR3 DNA reads TGTGCCATCAGACATAACAGAACCCTCTACGAGCAGTACTTC. Amino acid sequence: CAIRHNRTLYEQYF.

This chain uses TRBV25-1 with TRBJ1-3, with D possibly matching TRBD1 (5 bases). The CDR3 loop spans 16 amino acids. V dropped 2 bases and J dropped 2 bases, with 13 bases sitting between them. The germline V gene has CDR1 MGHDK and CDR2 SYGVNS. In DNA, the CDR3 is TGTGCCAGCAGTGAAGGGACGGGGTACCCTGGAAACACCATATATTTT. Protein product: CASSEGTGYPGNTIYF.

The V gene is TRBV28, the J gene TRBJ2-1; 9 nucleotides agree with TRBD2. Germline V CDR1 and CDR2: MDHEN, SYDVKM. Trimming took 5 bases from V and 5 from J; bases not matched to a gene: 10. CDR3 size: 16 residues. The CDR3 coding sequence is TGTGCCAGCAGTCTGATAGCGGGAGACCTGGACAATGAGCAGTTCTTC. Translating gives CASSLIAGDLDNEQFF.

V is TRBV10-3 and J is TRBJ1-5; D is uncertain. The CDR3 has 12 amino acids. Germline V lookup: CDR1 ENHRY, CDR2 SYGVKD. Between the trimmed V and J ends, which lost 3 bases and 10 bases, there was a span of 10 bases. The CDR3 region is CAISESSGPQHF. DNA of the CDR3: TGTGCCATCAGTGAATCGTCAGGACCCCAGCATTTT.

The chain links TRBV6-5 to TRBJ2-1; possible D gene TRBD2, 5 bases. The CDR3 has 15 residues. Trimming shortened V by 4 bases and J by 0 bases, and 10 bases separated the two germline ends. CDR1 and CDR2 (germline): MNHEY, SVGAGI. The CDR3 sequence: CASSSVASSYNEQFF. CDR3 DNA: TGTGCCAGCAGTTCGGTAGCGAGCTCCTACAATGAGCAGTTCTTC.

Only one count was recorded for this clone. The J gene is TRBJ2-7, the V gene TRBV19, with D maybe TRBD2 (5 bases). V gave up 5 bases and J gave up 5 bases, with 16 bases separating them. The CDR3 has 14 residues. Looked up from germline, CDR1 is LNHDA and CDR2 is SQIVND (reference sequence). CDR3 residues: CASSWRGLADEQYF. In DNA form, the CDR3 reads TGTGCCAGTAGTTGGCGAGGGTTGGCGGACGAGCAGTACTTC.

This rearrangement joins TRBV7-8 to TRBJ2-7; 12 nucleotides line up with TRBD2. Losses at the gene ends were 4 bases for V and 3 bases for J; bases not matched to a gene: 4. Germline V gene lookup returns CDR1 SGHVS and CDR2 FQNEAQ. This CDR3 spans 15 amino acids. DNA for the CDR3: TGTGCCAGCAGCTACGGGACTAGCGGGTTCTACGAGCAGTACTTC. Protein sequence: CASSYGTSGFYEQYF.

The chain has TRBV27 and TRBJ2-2; 12 bases match TRBD1. V shed 2 bases and J 7 bases; nucleotides not matched to a gene: 5. The germline V gene has CDR1 MNHEY and CDR2 SMNVEV (reference sequence). This CDR3 has 16 residues. In DNA, the CDR3 is TGTGCCAGCAGTTTAGGGACAGGGGGCGCGAGCGGGGAGCTGTTTTTT. Translation gives CASSLGTGGASGELFF.